These T cell receptor beta chains were read from a single sample in a study of blood T cells in healthy people across ages. TCRdb used MiXCR to reprocess the 5' RACE reads, holding one entry per CDR3 protein. The sample has approximately 940,000 distinct CDR3 sequences, roughly 48% seen once. Sequencing used blood. These receptors were collected from a man under 40 in good health. CDR3s include the opening cysteine and the closing phenylalanine or tryptophan. D genes are given only for firm matches. Where a row states a size, it is once, few, many or the class of an expanded clone; other rows omit it.

TRBD1	15	TRBV28	TRBJ2-2	-	CASSDDRGVDGELFF	TGTGCCAGCAGTGACGACAGGGGTGTTGACGGGGAGCTGTTTTTT
-	15	TRBV18	TRBJ2-7	-	CASSPDSGQRYEQYF	TGTGCCAGCTCACCGGATTCCGGACAGAGATACGAGCAGTACTTC
-	15	TRBV25-1	TRBJ1-4	-	CASSVRDGSREKLFF	TGTGCCAGCAGTGTCAGGGACGGTTCTCGGGAAAAACTGTTTTTT
-	16	TRBV2	TRBJ2-3	few	CASSDFLQGSTDTQYF	TGTGCCAGCAGTGATTTTCTGCAGGGCAGCACAGATACGCAGTATTTT
-	13	TRBV6-2/TRBV6-3	TRBJ2-5	-	CASRNRVQETQYF	TGTGCCAGCAGGAACAGGGTCCAAGAGACCCAGTACTTC
-	17	TRBV9	TRBJ2-2	-	CASSVSVQGPNTGELFF	TGTGCCAGCAGCGTATCCGTACAGGGCCCGAACACCGGGGAGCTGTTTTTT
TRBD2	15	TRBV6-5	TRBJ2-7	many	CASRPLAGGIYEQYF	TGTGCCAGCAGGCCCCTAGCGGGGGGCATCTACGAGCAGTACTTC
TRBD1	15	TRBV18	TRBJ1-6	-	CASSRRTGADSPLHF	TGTGCCAGCTCCCGACGTACAGGGGCGGATTCACCCCTCCACTTT
-	14	TRBV3-1	TRBJ2-3	-	CASSIRGFTDTQYF	TGTGCCAGCAGCATCAGGGGCTTCACAGATACGCAGTATTTT
TRBD1	16	TRBV20-1	TRBJ1-6	-	CSARTTTGGYNSPLHF	TGCAGTGCTAGAACAACGACAGGGGGCTATAATTCACCCCTCCACTTT
-	15	TRBV9	TRBJ1-5	-	CASSPGGLSGQPQHF	TGTGCCAGCAGCCCAGGAGGGCTCTCCGGCCAGCCCCAGCATTTT
-	12	TRBV20-1	TRBJ1-4	-	CSALQGGEKLFF	TGCAGTGCTTTACAGGGAGGGGAAAAACTGTTTTTT
TRBD2	19	TRBV27	TRBJ2-3	few	CASGPFGAGGPESTDTQYF	TGTGCCAGCGGTCCTTTTGGGGCGGGGGGGCCAGAGAGCACAGATACGCAGTATTTT
TRBD2	15	TRBV11-3	TRBJ2-1	-	CASSPTGGGFNEQFF	TGTGCCAGCAGCCCGACCGGGGGGGGATTCAATGAGCAGTTCTTC
-	15	TRBV9	TRBJ2-1	-	CASSVGQHSYNEQFF	TGTGCCAGCAGCGTTGGACAGCACTCCTACAATGAGCAGTTCTTC
-	15	TRBV6-1	TRBJ1-6	once	CASNAGVRQESPLHF	TGTGCCAGCAACGCGGGGGTTCGGCAGGAATCACCCCTCCACTTT
-	11	TRBV20-1	TRBJ1-1	once	CSAWTVLEAFF	TGCAGTGCGTGGACAGTTTTAGAAGCTTTCTTT
-	15	TRBV5-6	TRBJ2-1	-	CASSSDPSSYNEQFF	TGTGCCAGCAGTAGTGACCCGAGCTCCTACAATGAGCAGTTCTTC
TRBD2	14	TRBV7-8	TRBJ2-5	-	CASSYAPREETQYF	TGTGCCAGCAGCTACGCCCCGCGGGAGGAGACCCAGTACTTC
-	15	TRBV6-2/TRBV6-3	TRBJ1-1	-	CASSYSRQWNTEAFF	TGTGCCAGCAGTTACTCCCGGCAGTGGAACACTGAAGCTTTCTTT
-	13	TRBV5-1	TRBJ1-4	few	CASSLAQNEKLFF	TGCGCCAGCAGCTTGGCACAGAATGAAAAACTGTTTTTT
TRBD1	14	TRBV18	TRBJ1-2	-	CASSPPGTGYGYTF	TGTGCCAGCTCACCGCCCGGGACAGGGTATGGCTACACCTTC
-	16	TRBV10-3	TRBJ1-1	-	CAISETPGQKNTEAFF	TGTGCCATCAGTGAGACCCCAGGACAGAAGAACACTGAAGCTTTCTTT
TRBD1	15	TRBV4-3	TRBJ1-2	few	CASSHTGQGLDWITF	TGCGCCAGCAGCCACACCGGACAGGGCTTGGATTGGATCACCTTC
-	17	TRBV15	TRBJ2-3	many	CATSRDIASGDTDTQYF	TGTGCCACCAGCAGAGATATTGCCAGTGGGGACACAGATACGCAGTATTTT
TRBD2	17	TRBV20-1	TRBJ2-7	few	CSARVEYSSGGYNEQYF	TGCAGTGCTAGAGTGGAATATTCTAGCGGGGGGTACAATGAGCAGTACTTC
-	14	TRBV7-2	TRBJ2-4	few	CASSQPPAKNIQYF	TGTGCCAGCAGCCAGCCCCCTGCCAAAAACATTCAGTACTTC
TRBD2	16	TRBV5-1	TRBJ2-5	once	CAGSSRTSGGQETQYF	TGCGCCGGCAGCTCGAGGACTAGCGGGGGACAAGAGACCCAGTACTTC